Listed below are T cell receptor beta chains from one sample, sequenced in a study of cytomegalovirus exposure and HLA in healthy donors. Sequenced by immunoSEQ multiplex PCR; TCRdb stores in-frame clones only, minus some. Of some 89,000 clones listed, around 70% are singletons. Material: PBMCs. The receptors shown here come from a man in his 60s in good health and CMV-seronegative. Both conserved end residues are part of each CDR3.

V gene: TRBV7-2
J gene: TRBJ1-1
CDR3 protein: CASSRPNRVTEAFF

V gene: TRBV28
J gene: TRBJ2-2
CDR3 protein: CASRIGAAELFF

V gene: TRBV28
J gene: TRBJ2-1
CDR3 protein: CASGGGTGGPSNEQFF

V gene: TRBV9
J gene: TRBJ2-1
CDR3 protein: CASSPGGRAANEQFF

V gene: TRBV6-1
J gene: TRBJ1-1
CDR3 protein: CASSPTQQGAAFF

V gene: TRBV7-2
J gene: TRBJ2-1
CDR3 protein: CASSLASGGAPSNEQFF

V gene: TRBV4-2
J gene: TRBJ1-5
CDR3 protein: CASSQGYQGNQPQHF

V gene: TRBV11-2
J gene: TRBJ2-3
CDR3 protein: CASSRSVQDTQYF

V gene: TRBV4-1
J gene: TRBJ2-5
CDR3 protein: CASSQVYPEETQYF

V gene: TRBV30
J gene: TRBJ1-1
CDR3 protein: CAWKRNTEAFF

V gene: TRBV30
J gene: TRBJ1-5
CDR3 protein: CAWSAGQDNQPQHF

V gene: TRBV25-1
J gene: TRBJ2-3
CDR3 protein: CASSEWSGGTDTQYF

V gene: TRBV19
J gene: TRBJ2-2
CDR3 protein: CASSLPGLAGGTGELFF

V gene: TRBV2
J gene: TRBJ2-5
CDR3 protein: CASLPRLGTSGSRAETQYF

V gene: TRBV2
J gene: TRBJ2-1
CDR3 protein: CASTPLAGGYNEQFF

V gene: TRBV5-4
J gene: TRBJ2-7
CDR3 protein: CASSFSSGNAYEQYF

V gene: TRBV7-2
J gene: TRBJ2-5
CDR3 protein: CASSLEGQGQKTQYF

V gene: TRBV5-1
J gene: TRBJ1-1
CDR3 protein: CASSLAVVGADTEAFF

V gene: TRBV28
J gene: TRBJ2-3
CDR3 protein: CASSLGGLAGGGDTQYF

V gene: TRBV6-5
J gene: TRBJ2-1
CDR3 protein: CASSSSTGDEQFF

V gene: TRBV19
J gene: TRBJ1-1
CDR3 protein: CASTPDREGTEAFF

V gene: TRBV7-9
J gene: TRBJ2-3
CDR3 protein: CASSLGSGGALTQYF

V gene: TRBV7-2
J gene: TRBJ2-1
CDR3 protein: CASSLAGDRRYEQFF

V gene: TRBV10-3
J gene: TRBJ1-1
CDR3 protein: CAISDTGLATEAFF

V gene: TRBV27
J gene: TRBJ1-6
CDR3 protein: CASSSAGVNSPLHF

V gene: TRBV11-2
J gene: TRBJ2-3
CDR3 protein: CASSRDTTDTQYF

V gene: TRBV5-6
J gene: TRBJ2-1
CDR3 protein: CASSPGFGGREQFF

V gene: TRBV12-5
J gene: TRBJ2-7
CDR3 protein: CASGPNRLEQYF

V gene: TRBV2
J gene: TRBJ2-1
CDR3 protein: CASRRDRGGDEQFF

V gene: TRBV7-7
J gene: TRBJ2-5
CDR3 protein: CASSVGQGALETQYF

V gene: TRBV29-1
J gene: TRBJ2-7
CDR3 protein: CSAATSGIIDEQYF

V gene: TRBV5-1
J gene: TRBJ2-5
CDR3 protein: CASSLATYETQYF

V gene: TRBV5-1
J gene: TRBJ2-6
CDR3 protein: CASSLQGTAGANVLTF

V gene: TRBV28
J gene: TRBJ2-7
CDR3 protein: CASSSPQGSNEQYF

V gene: TRBV6-5
J gene: TRBJ1-4
CDR3 protein: CASSFGQWGEKLFF

V gene: TRBV6-5
J gene: TRBJ2-6
CDR3 protein: CASSSAGAGANVLTF

V gene: TRBV28
J gene: TRBJ1-1
CDR3 protein: CATWAGVYTEAFF

V gene: TRBV14
J gene: TRBJ1-2
CDR3 protein: CASSQGANAGYTF

V gene: TRBV5-1
J gene: TRBJ2-2
CDR3 protein: CASGRGPNTGELFF